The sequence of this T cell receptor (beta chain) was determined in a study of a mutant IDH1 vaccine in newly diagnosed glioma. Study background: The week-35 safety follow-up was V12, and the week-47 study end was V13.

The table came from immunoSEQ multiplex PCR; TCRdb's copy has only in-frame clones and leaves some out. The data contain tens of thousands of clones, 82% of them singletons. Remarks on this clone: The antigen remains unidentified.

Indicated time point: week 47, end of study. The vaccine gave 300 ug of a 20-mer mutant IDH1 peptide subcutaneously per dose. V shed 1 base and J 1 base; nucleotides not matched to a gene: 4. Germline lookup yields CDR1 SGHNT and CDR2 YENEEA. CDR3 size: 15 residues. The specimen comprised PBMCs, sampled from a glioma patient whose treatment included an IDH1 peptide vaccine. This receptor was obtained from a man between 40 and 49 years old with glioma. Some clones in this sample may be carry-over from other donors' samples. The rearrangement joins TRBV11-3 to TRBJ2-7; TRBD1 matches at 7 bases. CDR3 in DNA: TGTGCCAGCAGCTTAGGCGGACAGGCATCCTACGAGCAGTACTTC. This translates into CASSLGGQASYEQYF.